This T cell receptor (beta chain) comes out of a study of molecular identifiers for immune sequencing clone quantification. General observations from the study: Sizes of clones that are highly expanded could be underestimated (if identical TCR molecules share a barcode).

The CDR3 spans 14 residues. Germline V gene data show CDR1 as DFQATT and CDR2 as SNEGSKA (reference sequence). With 4 bases removed from V and 3 bases from J, the gap between germline ends came to 13 bases. A remark on this clonotype: What it binds is not known.

Sorting captured naive CD8 T cells as CD8+CD4-CCR7+CD45RA+. TCRdb independently ran MiXCR on the PCR reads; one entry per CDR3 protein. In the table there are 350,000 or so distinct CDR3 sequences, 20% to 25% of which are singletons. Sequencing was carried out using naive CD8+ T cells from blood, with Jurkat cell RNA spiked in. Subset in this sample: FACS-sorted CD8+CD4-CCR7+CD45RA+ naive T cells. The clonotype originates from a human donor in good health. Some libraries in this study had Jurkat cell RNA spiked in. The V and J genes are TRBV20-1 and TRBJ1-5; perhaps TRBD1 as D (6 bases). For the CDR3, the DNA is TGCAGTGCTATAGCGCCAGGGGTCAATCAGCCCCAGCATTTT. Protein sequence: CSAIAPGVNQPQHF.